This T cell receptor beta chain was observed in a study of cytomegalovirus exposure and HLA in healthy donors. On this clone: Its specificity is not known.

V lost 3 bases and J lost 0; bases outside the gene matches: 12. The CDR3 consists of 18 residues. Here immunoSEQ multiplex PCR was the method, and the copy in TCRdb shows in-frame clones only, minus some. The sample includes about 73,000 clones, roughly 89% of them seen just once. Whole-study findings and limits: Among TCR beta chains, those listed as cytomegalovirus-associated numbered fewer than 200.

Sequencing input: PBMCs. This chain joins TRBV23-1 and TRBJ2-5; 8 nucleotides line up with TRBD1. TRBV23-1 is annotated as an ORF whose role is uncertain. The receptor was isolated from a woman in her late teens or twenties in good health and CMV-seropositive. This CDR3 reads CASSHHGQGISYQETQYF. The CDR3 DNA reads TGCGCCAGCAGTCACCACGGACAGGGAATTTCGTACCAAGAGACCCAGTACTTC.